One sample yielded the 12 T cell receptor beta chains listed below, sequenced in a study of persistence of HIV-infected CD4 T cells. Cells were stimulated with CMV-infected fibroblast lysates at 10 ug/mL. Sorted nonresponding memory CD4+ T cells were CD40L-negative, CD69-negative, CD45RO-high. The libraries were made with immunoSEQ version 4 in survey mode. The method was immunoSEQ multiplex PCR; TCRdb's version includes in-frame clones alone and lacks a portion of them. Among some 31,000 clones, 75% to 85% were seen once, and the ten largest hold about 0.86%. These receptors are not linked to any known antigen. This sample comprised CD4+ T cells sorted from PBMCs after approximately 19-hour stimulation, obtained from a patient who received antiretroviral therapy. These receptors were obtained from an adult man with HIV who was CMV-seropositive.

The chain couples TRBV9 to TRBJ2-5; 7 bases agree with TRBD1. The CDR3 covers 16 residues. In germline, CDR1 is SGDLS, CDR2 YYNGEE. V lost 0 bases and J lost 4; bases outside the gene matches: 9. This CDR3 is CASSVAFGQVGETQYF. Here the CDR3 DNA reads TGTGCCAGCAGCGTAGCCTTTGGACAGGTGGGAGAGACCCAGTACTTC.

This chain uses TRBV18 with TRBJ1-2; D may be TRBD1 (5 bases). Germline loops: CDR1 KGHSH, CDR2 LQKENI. The CDR3 totals 14 residues. V was shortened by 4 bases and J by 1 base, with 10 bases between the two germline ends. CDR3 in amino acids: CASSQGAHNYGYTF. Written as DNA, the CDR3 is TGTGCCAGCTCACAAGGGGCACATAACTATGGCTACACCTTC.

The rearrangement uses TRBV5-4 and TRBJ2-7, with D possibly called TRBD1 or TRBD2 (6 bases each). Between the trimmed V and J ends, which lost 5 bases and 6 bases, there was a span of 15 bases. This CDR3 comprises 13 residues. The V gene's germline CDR1 is SGHNT and CDR2 YYREEE (reference sequence). CDR3 region: CASRPSRGGEQYF. CDR3 sequence (DNA): TGTGCCAGCAGGCCTTCCAGGGGAGGCGAGCAGTACTTC.

With regard to this clone: This sample also contains other DNA sequences that code for the same CDR3. The rearrangement uses TRBV7-2 and TRBJ1-1; 10 nucleotides agree with TRBD1. Germline values: CDR1 SGHTA, CDR2 FQGNSA. The CDR3 consists of 14 residues. Losses at the gene ends were 5 bases for V and 4 bases for J; bases not matched to a gene: 4. The CDR3 loop is CASSPRTGGTEAFF. CDR3 DNA: TGTGCCAGCAGCCCTAGGACAGGGGGCACTGAAGCTTTCTTT.

The genes are TRBV19 and TRBJ1-2; TRBD1 might be the D (6 bases). The length of the CDR3 is 16 residues. V was trimmed by 7 bases and J by 2 bases, leaving 20 bases between them. Germline V lookup: CDR1 LNHDA, CDR2 SQIVND (reference sequence). For the CDR3, the DNA is TGTGCCAGTACCCTCGGGCAGGGGCGAACGAACTATGGCTACACCTTC. The encoded protein is CASTLGQGRTNYGYTF.

In its sample, this clone was seen a few times. This chain joins TRBV7-2 and TRBJ2-5; weak D call: TRBD1 (5 bases). Germline-derived CDR1 and CDR2 are SGHTA and FQGNSA. Trimming stripped 1 base from V and 1 base from J, with 10 bases between. The CDR3 consists of 15 residues. The chain's CDR3 is CASSLVDRSQETQYF. DNA of the CDR3: TGTGCCAGCAGCTTAGTAGACAGATCCCAAGAGACCCAGTACTTC.

A single count supports this clone. The chain uses TRBV5-3 and TRBJ2-7, with D perhaps TRBD2 (6 bases). TRBV5-3 is labeled an ORF, and its function is uncertain. The length of the CDR3 is 15 residues. Trimming pared 2 bases from V and 2 bases from J, leaving 14 bases between. This chain's CDR3 is CARSFTSPTTYEQYF. For the CDR3, the DNA is TGTGCCAGAAGCTTTACTAGCCCGACCACCTACGAGCAGTACTTC.

The chain carries TRBV19 and TRBJ1-5; D may be TRBD1 (5 bases). The CDR3 spans 14 residues. CDR1 LNHDA and CDR2 SQIVND come from the germline V gene (reference sequence). V lost 11 bases and J 0 bases, leaving 14 bases between the germline ends. CDR3: CASADSSSNQPQHF. The DNA of the CDR3 is TGTGCCTCGGCCGACAGCTCTAGCAATCAGCCCCAGCATTTT.

The genes are TRBV7-3 and TRBJ1-2, with D hard to call. The CDR3 runs to 13 residues. Germline V lookup: CDR1 SGHTA, CDR2 FQGTGA. With 5 bases removed from V and 0 bases from J, the gap between germline ends came to 7 bases. DNA for the CDR3: TGTGCCAGCAGCCCGCAGACTAACTATGGCTACACCTTC. This translates into CASSPQTNYGYTF.

The chain carries TRBV10-3 and TRBJ1-6; TRBD1 might be the D (6 bases). CDR3 length: 14 amino acids. Germline V gene data show CDR1 as ENHRY and CDR2 as SYGVKD. V was shortened by 6 bases and J by 7 bases, with 13 bases between the two germline ends. In DNA form, the CDR3 reads TGTGCCATCAGACGACGGGACACCAATTCACCCCTCCACTTT. Amino acids: CAIRRRDTNSPLHF.

V and J are TRBV5-6 and TRBJ1-1, with D unclear. Trimming shortened V by 3 bases and J by 6 bases, and 18 bases separated the two germline ends. The CDR3 has 15 residues. Germline V gene lookup returns CDR1 SGHDT and CDR2 YYEEEE. In nucleotides, the CDR3 is TGTGCCAGCAGCTCACCCCAGGTATTGATTGCTGAAGCTTTCTTT. Protein sequence: CASSSPQVLIAEAFF.

The rearrangement links TRBV15 to TRBJ1-6; 8 bases are shared with TRBD1. Germline values: CDR1 LNHNV, CDR2 YYDKDF (reference sequence). The CDR3 sequence is 13 residues long. The ends lost 6 bases at V and 9 bases at J; junction bases unmatched: 4. In nucleotides, the CDR3 is TGTGCCACCAGGACGGACAGGGTTTCACCCCTCCACTTT. Protein product: CATRTDRVSPLHF.